The present T cell receptor (beta chain) was sequenced within a study of response to subunit inactivated influenza vaccine. Germline CDR1 is SGDLS and CDR2 is YYNGEE. Trimming took 0 bases from V and 0 from J, leaving 13 bases between them. The CDR3 spans 17 residues. TCRdb ran MiXCR on the RT-PCR reads and lists one entry per CDR3 protein. The table has under 500,000 distinct CDR3 sequences, about a tenth seen once; the top ten hold approximately 12%. In this sample, this clonotype turned up many times. The source is a man between 50 and 59 years old who received an inactivated influenza vaccine. Here the sequenced sample was PBMCs from blood, taken 45 days after vaccination. J is TRBJ2-1 and V is TRBV9; no reliable D call. CDR3 in amino acids: CASSVGLTGSSYNEQFF. The CDR3 nucleotides are TGTGCCAGCAGCGTAGGACTGACCGGAAGCTCCTACAATGAGCAGTTCTTC.